This T cell receptor beta chain emerged from a study of neoadjuvant anti-PD-1 for oral cavity cancer (dated by TCRdb to about 2021). Study-level background: Patients mostly received three to four biweekly doses of nivolumab at 3 mg/kg before curative-intent surgical resection. For patients who did not progress, a fourth nivolumab dose was given around day 43, followed by definitive surgical resection on days 50-56. Responders were defined as patients with complete response, partial response or stable disease by RECIST 1.1; non-responders were defined as patients with progression. The parent correlative cohort had about 11 patients and a response rate of over 25%. Results the study describes overall, beyond this receptor: Higher pretreatment blood Treg/Th17 ratios correlated with higher pretreatment blood TCRbeta clonality and lower post-treatment tumor TCRbeta clonality. Within PBMCs, T cell clonality (Gini index) was significantly higher in non-responders than responders after neoadjuvant nivolumab. Only a few patients per response group were included in the TCR analyses, and the authors called for validation in larger cohorts.

PBMC libraries used mostly 480 ng of input genomic DNA for deep sequencing, with six replicates per sample. The immunoSEQ hsTCRbeta kit was used to prepare TCRbeta libraries, following the manufacturer's instructions. The finished libraries were brought together in one pool at around 3.1 nM, which was then read using an Illumina NovaSeq 6000 S4 flow cell. On the authors' methods: The immunoSEQ Analyzer handled quality control and preprocessing of the raw data. The analysis was limited to productive rearrangements, and each clonotype was defined by a unique CDR3 amino acid sequence. Repertoire clonality was estimated as the Gini-Simpson index, which was computed with the R package tcR. Gini indices were compared with Student's t test, and associations with tumor size change were assessed by Pearson correlation. The immuneACCESS repertoire file appears here via TCRdb, limited to in-frame rearrangements. These files lack a portion of the clones; in checked studies, under half of the deficit traces to unresolved V genes, and the cause of the others is not known. V and J calls plus clone size are reproduced from that table; the DNA served to infer D and trimming. Counted in this sample were tens of thousands of clones; approximately 84% of them appeared once. Around 3.2% of the sample is taken by the ten largest.

The germline V gene (reference sequence) gives CDR1 as SEHNR and CDR2 as FQNEAQ. Taken from cysteine to phenylalanine, the CDR3 has 14 residues. Only the CDR3 DNA stays, 42 bases, in frame from base 1. Trimming takes 1 base from V and 1 base from J, and the germline ends sit 8 bases apart. What this sample's time point label stands for: after neoadjuvant nivolumab, at surgical resection. The patients had newly diagnosed stage II-IVA oral cavity squamous cell carcinoma and had not received any prior systemic or radiation treatment. The cohort consisted of patients with HPV-negative, locally advanced oral cavity squamous cell carcinoma. No culture maintenance or expansion was done, as the peripheral blood mononuclear cells went straight to analysis. Samples came from a longitudinal correlative study of a single-arm phase II trial of neoadjuvant nivolumab in oral cavity squamous cell carcinoma. Genomic DNA-based TCRbeta sequencing was performed on subject-matched pre- and post-treatment PBMCs and tumors from three responders and three non-responders. Peripheral blood mononuclear cells were collected before nivolumab treatment and again after treatment, at the time of surgery. The Maxwell RSC DNA from Cells kit was used to extract genomic DNA from PBMCs.

Concerning this clone itself: Its target antigen remains unknown. Nothing much larger sits one base from this clone, and base qualities are not available.

The sequence came from a person between 35 and 79 years old with oral cavity squamous cell carcinoma. The chain is encoded by TRBV7-9 joined to TRBJ2-7, with no D gene named confidently. The source material was PBMCs, sampled after nivolumab (anti-PD-1) treatment. The DNA sequence follows: TGTGCCAGCAGCTTAGTAGGTCAGTCCTACGAGCAGTACTTC. This is translated as CASSLVGQSYEQYF.